The 13 T cell receptor beta chains listed next were all sequenced from one sample in a study of cytomegalovirus exposure and HLA in healthy donors. The PCR contained 60 Vbeta and 13 Jbeta primers. TCRdb's table, derived via immunoSEQ multiplex PCR, lists solely in-frame clones and lacks some. The sample lists some 110,000 clones, approximately 12% occurring once. Sequenced input: PBMCs. These receptors came from a man aged 35 to 55 in good health and CMV-seropositive.

This chain links TRBV5-1 with TRBJ1-5; D is possibly TRBD1 (5 bases). V dropped 1 base and J dropped 0 bases, with 8 bases sitting between them. Germline assignment: CDR1 SGHRS and CDR2 YFSETQ. The CDR3 extends over 15 amino acids. The CDR3 nucleotides read TGCGCCAGCAGCTTGCAGGGCCTTAGCAATCAGCCCCAGCATTTT. It is translated as CASSLQGLSNQPQHF.

This clone has only a few counts. V usage is TRBV4-3 and J usage is TRBJ2-5, with 7 positions matching TRBD2. CDR1 is LGHNA, CDR2 YSLEER, per germline. The CDR3 has 16 residues. Trimming removed 0 bases from V and 5 bases from J; junction bases left unmatched: 9. The CDR3, as DNA: TGCGCCAGCAGCCAAGATCCGGGGAGGGCCTGGGAGACCCAGTACTTC. It translates to CASSQDPGRAWETQYF.

V gene TRBV12-5 combines with J gene TRBJ2-1; D perhaps matches TRBD2 (6 bases). Germline V lookup: CDR1 LGHNT, CDR2 FRNRAP. The CDR3 covers 12 residues. Trimming pared 7 bases from V and 6 bases from J, leaving 10 bases between. The CDR3 protein is CASEGTSNEQFF. CDR3 DNA sequence: TGTGCTAGTGAGGGGACTTCCAATGAGCAGTTCTTC.

This clone was seen more than once but under ten times. The chain recombines TRBV5-4 with TRBJ1-1, with TRBD1 identical over 9 bases. The germline V gene encodes CDR1 SGHNT and CDR2 YYREEE (reference sequence). Trimming took 4 bases from V and 11 from J; bases not matched to a gene: 6. The CDR3 totals 12 residues. The chain's CDR3 is CASSLDRGWAFF. The CDR3 DNA reads as TGTGCCAGCAGCCTGGACAGGGGATGGGCTTTCTTT.

The table lists this clone with a few counts. The chain joins TRBV9 to TRBJ1-5; 7 bases are a match to TRBD1. The CDR3 is made up of 14 amino acids. Per germline, CDR1 SGDLS and CDR2 YYNGEE. Germline trimming cut 2 bases from V and 4 bases from J; bases unmatched to any gene: 3. In DNA, the CDR3 is TGTGCCAGCAGCGTCGGGACAGAGAATCAGCCCCAGCATTTT. Protein sequence: CASSVGTENQPQHF.

The J gene is TRBJ1-2, the V gene TRBV6-5; 8 nucleotides match TRBD1. Unmatched junction bases numbered 4, after V lost 5 bases and J lost 8 bases. The CDR3 spans 12 residues. The V gene's germline CDR1 is MNHEY and CDR2 SVGAGI. In nucleotides, the CDR3 is TGTGCCAGCAGTCAGGGGGCCGGAGGCTACACCTTC. It codes for CASSQGAGGYTF.

V usage is TRBV15 and J usage is TRBJ2-7, with 12 bases fitting TRBD1. The junction had 5 bases not matched to a gene; V was cut back by 0 bases and J by 5 bases. CDR3 size: 16 residues. CDR1 and CDR2 (germline): LNHNV, YYDKDF (reference sequence). CDR3 protein: CATSRDTGTGGHEQYF. The DNA for the CDR3 is TGTGCCACCAGCAGAGATACGGGGACAGGGGGCCACGAGCAGTACTTC.

The V and J genes are TRBV5-8 and TRBJ1-1; 8 bases match TRBD1. The CDR3 consists of 14 residues. The germline V gene encodes CDR1 SGHTS and CDR2 YDEGEE. Trimming at V came to 4 bases and at J to 5 bases, leaving 7 bases not matched to a gene. CDR3 DNA: TGTGCCAGCAGCCCCTGGACAGGGCGGACTGAAGCTTTCTTT. As protein: CASSPWTGRTEAFF.

V is TRBV2 and J is TRBJ1-5, with D tentatively TRBD1 (6 bases). This CDR3 is 15 amino acids long. From germline, CDR1 is SNHLY and CDR2 FYNNEI. V was shortened by 4 bases and J by 3 bases, with 13 bases between the two germline ends. The CDR3 DNA reads as TGTGCCAGCAGTGTAAGGGGGAGATCCAATCAGCCCCAGCATTTT. Translating it yields CASSVRGRSNQPQHF.

For the CDR3, the DNA is TGCGCCAGCAGGATGGGACAGAGCTCCTACAATGAGCAGTTCTTC. Amino acids: CASRMGQSSYNEQFF. The gene calls are TRBV5-1 and TRBJ2-1; TRBD1 agrees at 7 bases. After removal of 5 bases from V and 0 bases from J, the junction contained 5 bases not matched to a gene. Looked up from germline, CDR1 is SGHRS and CDR2 is YFSETQ. CDR3 length: 15 amino acids.

The chain joins TRBV7-8 to TRBJ1-2; D gene uncertain. The germline V gene has CDR1 SGHVS and CDR2 FQNEAQ. This CDR3 spans 16 amino acids. The V and J ends lost 3 bases and 4 bases respectively, with 18 bases between them. DNA of the CDR3: TGTGCCAGCAGCTTCAAGGCCGCGAGGAAACCCTATGGCTACACCTTC. As protein: CASSFKAARKPYGYTF.

This sequence joins TRBV5-4 and TRBJ2-7; maybe TRBD2 (6 bases). The CDR3 length is 14 residues. Between the trimmed V and J ends, which lost 0 bases and 3 bases, there was a span of 10 bases. Germline V CDR1 and CDR2: SGHNT, YYREEE (reference sequence). The CDR3 bases are TGTGCCAGCAGCTTGGAAGGGGACTTCTACGAGCAGTACTTC. It is translated as CASSLEGDFYEQYF.

This chain connects TRBV7-2 to TRBJ2-1; 9 positions agree with TRBD2. Germline V gene lookup returns CDR1 SGHTA and CDR2 FQGNSA. Trimming removed 2 bases from V and 2 bases from J; junction bases left unmatched: 7. CDR3 size: 17 residues. DNA of the CDR3: TGTGCCAGCAGCTTATGGGGAGAGCGGGGGGCCTACAATGAGCAGTTCTTC. This gives the protein CASSLWGERGAYNEQFF.